Each of the 25 T cell receptor beta chains below was sequenced from the same sample in a study of T cells in Graves' hyperthyroidism and ophthalmopathy (dated by TCRdb to the late 2010s). Preparation of the library involved multiplex PCR. The sequencing machine was an Illumina HiSeq 2000. The TCR beta CDR3 regions were amplified from the RNA transcripts. A first-round RT-PCR of the TCR CDR3 used the HTBI primer set with the Qiagen OneStep RT-PCR kit. Using fastp trimming at Q25 and MiXCR clonotype assembly, TCRdb reanalyzed the public sequencing data and kept in-frame beta chains. Records with the same CDR3 protein are collapsed into one entry carrying the most frequent genes and DNA. The sample table shows 500,000 to 650,000 distinct CDR3 sequences, and just under 20% are seen once. The biggest ten clones account for approximately 48% of the sample. Specimen: blood. These receptor sequences come from a man aged 40-55 years with Graves' ophthalmopathy.

V usage is TRBV7-9 and J usage is TRBJ1-2, with D perhaps TRBD1 (6 bases). CDR3 length: 15 amino acids. Germline CDR1 SEHNR, CDR2 FQNEAQ (reference sequence). V shed 2 bases and J shed 4 bases, with 14 bases lying between them. The CDR3 DNA sequence: TGTGCCAGCAGCTTATCGGGGGGCGCCGTCTATGGCTACACCTTC. This encodes CASSLSGGAVYGYTF.

There are many counts of this clonotype. V is TRBV12-3 or TRBV12-4 and J is TRBJ2-3; no firm D call. V lost 1 base to trimming and J lost 3 bases, with 11 bases between them. CDR3 length: 15 amino acids. CDR3 nucleotide sequence: TGTGCCAGCAGTTTAGGGCGTGGAGCTACAGATACGCAGTATTTT. This translates into CASSLGRGATDTQYF.

V gene TRBV6-1 combines with J gene TRBJ1-3; a possible D gene is TRBD1 (5 bases). V dropped 2 bases and J dropped 2 bases, with 16 bases sitting between them. This CDR3 is 17 amino acids long. Germline V lookup: CDR1 MNHNS, CDR2 SASEGT. CDR3 DNA sequence: TGTGCCAGCAGTGAAATTTCCCGGGCAGGGACTGGAAACACCATATATTTT. Encoded protein: CASSEISRAGTGNTIYF.

The V gene is TRBV20-1, the J gene TRBJ2-7, with TRBD2 matching over 7 bases. J gave up 6 bases and V 1 base, and 12 bases lay outside the gene matches. This CDR3 is built from 15 residues. CDR1 is DFQATT, CDR2 SNEGSKA, per germline (reference sequence). The CDR3 protein is CSARAILAAVTEQYF. The CDR3 DNA reads TGCAGTGCTAGAGCCATTCTAGCGGCCGTGACCGAGCAGTACTTC.

The chain is built from TRBV14 and TRBJ2-1; 12 bases map to TRBD2. V gave up 1 base and J gave up 0 bases; unmatched junction bases: 10. The CDR3 contains 20 residues. Germline CDR1 and CDR2: SGHDN and FVKESK. The CDR3 DNA reads as TGTGCCAGCAGCCAAGGGGCCGGACTAGCGGGGCCCAACTCCTACAATGAGCAGTTCTTC. Protein sequence: CASSQGAGLAGPNSYNEQFF.

The sample holds many counts of this clonotype. The J gene is TRBJ2-7, the V gene TRBV6-1; a weak D match, TRBD2 (6 bases). The CDR3 covers 12 residues. Germline CDR1 and CDR2: MNHNS and SASEGT. The V and J ends lost 10 bases and 1 base respectively, with 11 bases between them. The CDR3: CATRGGSYEQYF. The CDR3 region has the DNA TGTGCCACCCGGGGAGGATCCTACGAGCAGTACTTC.

This chain joins TRBV27 and TRBJ1-1, with 11 bases matching TRBD1. J gave up 5 bases and V 6 bases, and 2 bases lay outside the gene matches. The CDR3 spans 13 residues. CDR1 and CDR2 from the germline V gene are MNHEY and SMNVEV (reference sequence). DNA of the CDR3: TGTGCCAGCAGGGACAGGGGGCGGACTGAAGCTTTCTTT. Amino acids: CASRDRGRTEAFF.

Many counts were recorded for this clonotype. The chain combines TRBV2 with TRBJ2-7; TRBD1 is a possible D gene (6 bases). CDR1 and CDR2 from the germline V gene are SNHLY and FYNNEI. V lost 3 bases and J lost 9, with 15 bases in between. The CDR3 is 13 residues long. The CDR3 here is CASSDRTAYLQYF. DNA for the CDR3: TGTGCCAGCAGTGATAGGACAGCCTACCTGCAGTACTTC.

This rearrangement joins TRBV7-2 to TRBJ2-5, with a possible D match to TRBD2 (6 bases). With 1 base removed from V and 9 bases from J, the gap between germline ends came to 12 bases. Germline CDR1 reads SGHTA; CDR2 reads FQGNSA. The CDR3 length is 13 residues. CDR3 bases: TGTGCCAGCAGCTTAGATCAGCGGGCGGCCCAGTACTTC. Protein product: CASSLDQRAAQYF.

This clonotype was detected a few times. The chain recombines TRBV20-1 with TRBJ1-5, with no clear D. CDR3 length: 17 amino acids. The germline V gene has CDR1 DFQATT and CDR2 SNEGSKA (reference sequence). V lost 0 bases to trimming and J lost 5 bases, with 20 bases between them. CDR3: CSAREKSRWPADQPQHF. The CDR3 bases are TGCAGTGCTAGAGAAAAGTCCCGGTGGCCGGCTGATCAGCCCCAGCATTTT.

This clonotype was detected only a few times. The chain carries TRBV5-4 and TRBJ2-3, with no clear D. The CDR3 loop spans 14 amino acids. Looked up from germline, CDR1 is SGHNT and CDR2 is YYREEE (reference sequence). With 0 bases removed from V and 2 bases from J, the gap between germline ends came to 7 bases. As DNA, the CDR3 is TGTGCCAGCAGCTTGGACCAATACACAGATACGCAGTATTTT. Translated: CASSLDQYTDTQYF.

There are a few counts of this clonotype. The chain carries TRBV18 and TRBJ2-1, with TRBD2 as a possible D gene (6 bases). The CDR3 contains 14 residues. Trimming cost V 4 bases and J 6 bases, with 13 bases left between them. In germline, CDR1 is KGHSH, CDR2 LQKENI. CDR3 in DNA: TGTGCCAGCTCACAAACTAGCTACCTCAATGAGCAGTTCTTC. It is translated as CASSQTSYLNEQFF.

The sample holds many counts of this clonotype. V usage is TRBV12-3 or TRBV12-4 and J usage is TRBJ1-1; 8 bases fit TRBD1. This CDR3 has 16 residues. Unmatched junction bases numbered 17, after V lost 7 bases and J lost 7 bases. The CDR3 DNA sequence: TGTGCCAGCATCCTCCTAAGGGACAGGCACCCTGATGAAGCTTTCTTT. As protein: CASILLRDRHPDEAFF.

This clonotype was seen ten or more times. V is TRBV18 and J is TRBJ2-3; 8 bases match TRBD2. This CDR3 contains 16 residues. Per the germline V gene, CDR1 is KGHSH and CDR2 is LQKENI. Trimming took 3 bases from V and 1 from J; bases not matched to a gene: 6. The CDR3 reads CASSPRGGRGTDTQYF. CDR3 sequence (DNA): TGTGCCAGCTCACCCCGGGGGGGCCGAGGCACAGATACGCAGTATTTT.

This rearrangement joins TRBV9 to TRBJ2-7; 11 nucleotides agree with TRBD1. Germline lookup yields CDR1 SGDLS and CDR2 YYNGEE. The CDR3 totals 15 residues. The V and J ends lost 3 bases and 1 base, in that order; junction bases with no gene match: 3. Here the CDR3 reads CASSAGDRGSYEQYF. The CDR3 DNA is TGTGCCAGCAGCGCCGGGGACAGGGGGTCCTACGAGCAGTACTTC.

The rearrangement uses TRBV4-2 and TRBJ1-2; D is possibly TRBD1 (5 bases). The CDR3 is 16 residues long. Germline lookup yields CDR1 LGHNA and CDR2 YNFKEQ. V lost 0 bases and J 7 bases, leaving 18 bases between the germline ends. The CDR3 region has the DNA TGTGCCAGCAGCCAAGATCGTTCTGGTGGGGGGGGTGGCTACACCTTC. Protein product: CASSQDRSGGGGGYTF.

This clonotype was seen at least ten times. The chain's CDR3 is CASKRTESSYNEQFF. CDR3 sequence (DNA): TGTGCCAGCAAAAGGACGGAGAGCTCCTACAATGAGCAGTTCTTC. The J gene is TRBJ2-1, the V gene TRBV2; no clear D gene. V shed 7 bases and J shed 0 bases, with 13 bases lying between them. Germline-derived CDR1 and CDR2 are SNHLY and FYNNEI. The CDR3 sequence is 15 residues long.

This clonotype was counted a few times. The CDR3 is CATERNTIYF. The CDR3, as DNA: TGTGCCACCGAGCGGAACACCATATATTTT. This rearrangement joins TRBV12-3 or TRBV12-4 to TRBJ1-3; D uncertain. Trimming left V 10 bases short and J 7 bases short, with 8 bases between. The length of the CDR3 is 10 residues.

In its sample, this clonotype was seen many times. This chain joins TRBV2 and TRBJ1-1; D is undetermined. The ends were cut back, 3 bases at V and 4 bases at J, with 6 bases in the middle. There are 12 residues in the CDR3. CDR1 and CDR2 from the germline V gene are SNHLY and FYNNEI. The chain's CDR3 is CASSDWGTEAFF. The CDR3 DNA reads as TGTGCCAGCAGTGATTGGGGCACTGAAGCTTTCTTT.

This clonotype was observed a few times. Germline and junction disagree at one end, which may indicate a read error. The chain links TRBV18 to TRBJ2-5, with 8 bases fitting TRBD1. Germline CDR1 KGHSH, CDR2 LQKENI. The CDR3 extends over 19 amino acids. The CDR3 DNA is TGTGCCAGCTCACCGCTCCCGGTCGGGCAGGGGGCGACCCAAGGGACCCAGTACTTC. Translation: CASSPLPVGQGATQGTQYF.

The chain links TRBV12-3 or TRBV12-4 to TRBJ1-1; 7 nucleotides match TRBD1. The V gene end was trimmed by 5 bases and the J gene end by 5 bases; junction bases not matched to a gene: 14. There are 16 residues in the CDR3. CDR3 sequence: CASSLKGTVLRTEAFF. CDR3 DNA sequence: TGTGCCAGCAGTCTCAAGGGGACAGTCTTGCGTACTGAAGCTTTCTTT.

The genes are TRBV7-2 and TRBJ2-7; D is possibly TRBD2 (6 bases). The V gene's germline CDR1 is SGHTA and CDR2 FQGNSA. V was cut by 6 bases and J by 4 bases, with 16 bases left in between. This CDR3 is 14 amino acids long. CDR3 sequence (DNA): TGTGCCAGCAGTACCGGGACTTCAGTATACGAGCAGTACTTC. Protein sequence: CASSTGTSVYEQYF.

This clonotype was seen at least ten times. The chain couples TRBV15 to TRBJ2-7, with TRBD1 identical over 7 bases. The CDR3 is 14 residues long. CDR1 and CDR2 (germline): LNHNV, YYDKDF (reference sequence). V shed 8 bases and J 6 bases; nucleotides not matched to a gene: 13. The CDR3 sequence is CATGEDRAPLEQYF. The DNA for the CDR3 is TGTGCCACCGGGGAAGACAGGGCCCCCCTCGAGCAGTACTTC.

The gene calls are TRBV5-4 and TRBJ1-6; no definite D call. The CDR3 is 17 amino acids. Per germline, CDR1 SGHNT and CDR2 YYREEE (reference sequence). Trimming pared 1 base from V and 0 bases from J, leaving 11 bases between. The CDR3 reads CASSLFGRSSYNSPLHF. As DNA, the CDR3 is TGTGCCAGCAGCTTGTTTGGCAGAAGCTCCTATAATTCACCCCTCCACTTT.

There are a few counts of this clonotype. V usage is TRBV18 and J usage is TRBJ2-7; 9 bases map to TRBD1. CDR1 KGHSH and CDR2 LQKENI come from the germline V gene. The ends lost 0 bases at V and 4 bases at J; junction bases unmatched: 7. The CDR3 consists of 16 residues. CDR3 residues: CASSPPFGTGLYEQYF. CDR3 DNA sequence: TGTGCCAGCTCACCACCGTTTGGGACAGGGCTGTACGAGCAGTACTTC.